The T cell receptor (beta chain) described here comes from a study of cytomegalovirus exposure and HLA in healthy donors. Study outcomes and limitations: The investigators catalogued some 150 TCR beta chains as cytomegalovirus-associated. Presence/absence analyses assumed roughly uniform sequencing depth across donors, which may not hold.

Despite likely unrecorded immune exposures, the donors were nominally healthy at the time of sampling. About this clone itself: As yet, its antigen is unknown.

Amplification used 60 Vbeta primers and 13 Jbeta primers. The data were produced by immunoSEQ multiplex PCR, yet TCRdb's version contains in-frame clones alone and is incomplete. The sample consists of around 120,000 clones, around 81% of them appearing once. The germline V gene encodes CDR1 LNHNV and CDR2 YYDKDF (reference sequence). V lost 0 bases and J lost 5, with 10 bases in between. The CDR3 totals 15 residues. Sequenced material: PBMCs. The chain couples TRBV15 to TRBJ2-2; a possible D gene is TRBD1 (6 bases). The TCR was taken from a woman younger than 45 in good health and CMV-seronegative. CDR3 DNA sequence: TGTGCCACCAGCAGAGATAGGGGGAATACCGGGGAGCTGTTTTTT. It specifies CATSRDRGNTGELFF. Combining the CDR3 with reference TRBV15 and TRBJ2-2 gives the whole variable domain DAMVIQNPRYQVTQFGKPVTLSCSQTLNHNVMYWYQQKSSQAPKLLFHYYDKDFNNEADTPDNFQSRRPNTSFCFLDIRSPGLGDTAMYLCATSRDRGNTGELFFGEGSRLTVL.